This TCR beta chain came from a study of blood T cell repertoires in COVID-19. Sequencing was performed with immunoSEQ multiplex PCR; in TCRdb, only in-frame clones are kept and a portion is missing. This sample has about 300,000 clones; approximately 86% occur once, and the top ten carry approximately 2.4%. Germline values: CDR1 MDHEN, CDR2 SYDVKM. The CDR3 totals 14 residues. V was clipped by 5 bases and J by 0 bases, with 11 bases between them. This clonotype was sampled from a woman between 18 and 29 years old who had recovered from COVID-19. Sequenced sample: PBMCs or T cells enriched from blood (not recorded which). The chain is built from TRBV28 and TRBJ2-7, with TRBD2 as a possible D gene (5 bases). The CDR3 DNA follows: TGTGCCAGCAGTAGGGCGGGTTTCTCCTACGAGCAGTACTTC. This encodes CASSRAGFSYEQYF. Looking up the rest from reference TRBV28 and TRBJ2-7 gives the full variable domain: DVKVTQSSRYLVKRTGEKVFLECVQDMDHENMFWYRQDPGLGLRLIYFSYDVKMKEKGDIPEGYSVSREKKERFSLILESASTNQTSMYLCASSRAGFSYEQYFGPGTRLTVT.